Included here is one T cell receptor (beta chain) sequence, with context. The data were obtained in a study of blood T cell repertoires in COVID-19. Residents of approximately 25 US areas, aged 18 to 89 years, made up the participants. Germline-derived CDR1 and CDR2 are SNHLY and FYNNEI. The CDR3 length is 14 residues. V was clipped by 0 bases and J by 6 bases, with 9 bases between them. Method: immunoSEQ multiplex PCR; TCRdb's copy keeps in-frame clones and lacks some. The top ten clones hold 3.5% to 4.5% of a sample with around 230,000 clones, around 92% of them seen once. The sample comprised PBMCs or T cells enriched from blood (not recorded which). The J gene is TRBJ1-5, the V gene TRBV2; a possible D gene is TRBD1 (5 bases). The clonotype was recovered from a woman aged 25 to 39 with acute COVID-19. CDR3 sequence reads: CASSEAQGRQPQHF. CDR3 DNA: TGTGCCAGCAGTGAAGCGCAGGGTCGTCAGCCCCAGCATTTT.